This TCR beta chain was sequenced in a study of T cell changes during pregnancy in multiple sclerosis. Clones were sequenced by immunoSEQ multiplex PCR, and TCRdb holds only the in-frame ones, with some missing. Among about 20,000 clones, 88% were seen once, and the ten largest hold about 7.7%. The germline V gene has CDR1 SGHTA and CDR2 FQGNSA. CDR3 length equals 16 residues. The trim removed 1 base at V and 4 bases at J, leaving 5 bases unmatched. The material was CD8+ T cells from peripheral blood mononuclear cells, obtained in the third trimester of pregnancy. The J gene is TRBJ2-3, the V gene TRBV7-2; 10 bases are shared with TRBD2. The source is a female donor in good health, enrolled as a control in a pregnancy study. CDR3 residues: CASSLGWGTSADTQYF. The CDR3 region has the DNA TGTGCCAGCAGCTTAGGGTGGGGGACTAGCGCAGATACGCAGTATTTT.